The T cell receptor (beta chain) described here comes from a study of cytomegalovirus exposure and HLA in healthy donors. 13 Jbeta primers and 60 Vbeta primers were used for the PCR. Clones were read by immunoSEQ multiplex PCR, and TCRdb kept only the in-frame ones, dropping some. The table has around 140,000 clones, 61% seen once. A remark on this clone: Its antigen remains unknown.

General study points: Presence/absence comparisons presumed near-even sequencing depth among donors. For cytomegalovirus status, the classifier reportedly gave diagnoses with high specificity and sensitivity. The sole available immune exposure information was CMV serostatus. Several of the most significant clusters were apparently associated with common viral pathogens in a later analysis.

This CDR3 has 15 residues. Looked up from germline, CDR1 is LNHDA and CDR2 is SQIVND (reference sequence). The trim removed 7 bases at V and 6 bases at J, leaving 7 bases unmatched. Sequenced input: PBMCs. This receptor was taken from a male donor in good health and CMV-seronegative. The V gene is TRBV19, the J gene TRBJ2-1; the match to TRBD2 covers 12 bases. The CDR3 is CASTPSGGGRNEQFF. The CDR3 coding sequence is TGTGCCAGTACCCCTAGCGGGGGGGGACGCAATGAGCAGTTCTTC.